Below are 24 T cell receptor beta chains sequenced from a single sample in a study of T cell responses to AZD1222 COVID-19 vaccine. Sequencing was performed with immunoSEQ multiplex PCR; in TCRdb, only in-frame clones are kept and a portion is missing. The sample holds about 110,000 clones, approximately 88% seen once. The starting material was peripheral blood, obtained on day 0 of MenACWY control vaccination. Receptors originate from an adult in good health.

The rearrangement uses TRBV5-4 and TRBJ1-1, with a weak D call TRBD1 (5 bases). The CDR3 spans 14 residues. Trimming shortened V by 2 bases and J by 5 bases, and 13 bases separated the two germline ends. Germline CDR1 reads SGHNT; CDR2 reads YYREEE (reference sequence). CDR3 loop: CASSFRTGGTEAFF. The CDR3 coding sequence is TGTGCCAGCAGCTTCAGAACGGGGGGGACTGAAGCTTTCTTT.

V gene TRBV5-1 combines with J gene TRBJ2-3; a weak D match, TRBD2 (6 bases). The CDR3 has 16 residues. With 7 bases removed from V and 1 base from J, the gap between germline ends came to 19 bases. Per germline, CDR1 SGHRS and CDR2 YFSETQ. The DNA of the CDR3 is TGCGCCAGCGCTCTGGAGGGCGGTTGGGGCACAGATACGCAGTATTTT. Residues: CASALEGGWGTDTQYF.

This clone appeared a single time. CDR3 loop: CASSPNYDQPQHF. The CDR3 DNA is TGTGCCAGTAGTCCGAACTACGATCAGCCCCAGCATTTT. The chain recombines TRBV19 with TRBJ1-5; D is unclear. V lost 5 bases, J lost 5 bases, and 10 bases lay in between. The CDR3 is 13 amino acids. Germline CDR1 reads LNHDA; CDR2 reads SQIVND (reference sequence).

The chain employs TRBV28 and TRBJ2-2; D is ambiguous. Germline-derived CDR1 and CDR2 are MDHEN and SYDVKM. Trimming shortened V by 1 base and J by 2 bases, and 8 bases separated the two germline ends. The CDR3 runs 15 residues. CDR3: CASSLSTANTGELFF. CDR3 bases: TGTGCCAGCAGTTTATCTACAGCTAACACCGGGGAGCTGTTTTTT.

The CDR3 nucleotides are TGCGCCAGCAGTCTCCCCGGACGGACGGGCGAGCAGTACTTC. Its protein is CASSLPGRTGEQYF. The V and J genes are TRBV4-1 and TRBJ2-7, with D hard to call. Trimming left V 6 bases short and J 6 bases short, with 18 bases between. The CDR3 extends over 14 amino acids. Germline V lookup: CDR1 MGHRA, CDR2 YSYEKL.

The V call is TRBV6-5, the J call TRBJ1-2, with D maybe TRBD1 (5 bases). Between the trimmed V and J ends, which lost 1 base and 0 bases, there was a span of 6 bases. Per germline, CDR1 MNHEY and CDR2 SVGAGI. This CDR3 is built from 14 residues. The CDR3 bases are TGTGCCAGCAGTTACTTGGGGGCTAACTATGGCTACACCTTC. This sequence encodes CASSYLGANYGYTF.

In its sample, this clone was seen once. The V call is TRBV5-1, the J call TRBJ2-1, with 11 positions matching TRBD2. In germline, CDR1 is SGHRS, CDR2 YFSETQ. Losses at the gene ends were 4 bases for V and 0 bases for J; bases not matched to a gene: 9. This CDR3 spans 18 amino acids. The CDR3 here is CASSPSGTSGLSYNEQFF. CDR3 bases: TGCGCCAGCAGCCCGTCCGGGACTAGCGGTCTCTCCTACAATGAGCAGTTCTTC.

V and J are TRBV9 and TRBJ1-6; weak D call: TRBD1 (5 bases). The CDR3 spans 17 residues. V shed 0 bases and J shed 3 bases, with 13 bases lying between them. Germline lookup yields CDR1 SGDLS and CDR2 YYNGEE. The CDR3 region is CASSVEVLRDYNSPLHF. In DNA, the CDR3 is TGTGCCAGCAGCGTAGAGGTCCTCAGGGACTATAATTCACCCCTCCACTTT.

Concerning this clone itself: The junction differs from germline at one of its ends, possibly a read error. The CDR3 sequence is CSVEGQDSSYEQYF. CDR3 nucleotides: TGCAGCGTGGAAGGACAGGACAGCTCCTACGAGCAGTACTTC. The gene calls are TRBV29-1 and TRBJ2-7, with 7 bases fitting TRBD1. The germline V gene encodes CDR1 SQVTM and CDR2 ANQGSEA. CDR3 length: 14 residues.

V usage is TRBV7-2 and J usage is TRBJ1-2; no definite D call. Germline V lookup: CDR1 SGHTA, CDR2 FQGNSA. This CDR3 is built from 15 residues. Trimming left V 0 bases short and J 8 bases short, with 16 bases between. For the CDR3, the DNA is TGTGCCAGCAGCTTAGCGAATAGACGAAAGGGAGGCTACACCTTC. Amino acid sequence: CASSLANRRKGGYTF.

The chain combines TRBV9 with TRBJ2-5; no clear D. Trimming took 0 bases from V and 7 from J, leaving 16 bases between them. There are 15 residues in the CDR3. Germline assignment: CDR1 SGDLS and CDR2 YYNGEE. The CDR3 is CASSVGARNLVTQYF. The CDR3 DNA sequence: TGTGCCAGCAGCGTAGGGGCGCGGAACCTGGTGACCCAGTACTTC.

This chain joins TRBV2 and TRBJ2-7, with D tentatively TRBD2 (5 bases). This CDR3 has 11 amino acids. Germline CDR1 is SNHLY and CDR2 is FYNNEI. V lost 6 bases, J lost 7 bases, and 10 bases lay in between. Written as DNA, the CDR3 is TGTGCCAGCAGCCCCCGGGAAGAGCAGTACTTC. Translated: CASSPREEQYF.

The V call is TRBV25-1, the J call TRBJ2-3, with a possible D match to TRBD1 (5 bases). The CDR3 runs to 18 residues. Between the trimmed V and J ends, which lost 4 bases and 1 base, there was a span of 21 bases. Germline V gene data show CDR1 as MGHDK and CDR2 as SYGVNS. DNA of the CDR3: TGTGCCAGCAGTGGGGAAGGGGTACTCGCCTCGGGCACAGATACGCAGTATTTT. Protein sequence: CASSGEGVLASGTDTQYF.

The chain carries TRBV20-1 and TRBJ2-1; 11 nucleotides match TRBD2. Losses at the gene ends were 3 bases for V and 2 bases for J; bases not matched to a gene: 9. Per germline, CDR1 DFQATT and CDR2 SNEGSKA (reference sequence). The CDR3 consists of 17 residues. The CDR3 DNA is TGCAGTGCTAGTAGGCTAGCGGGAGGCCGGACCTACAATGAGCAGTTCTTC. Encoded protein: CSASRLAGGRTYNEQFF.

V usage is TRBV10-3 and J usage is TRBJ2-1; 10 positions match TRBD2. CDR3 length equals 15 residues. The germline CDR1 and CDR2 sequences are ENHRY and SYGVKD. V dropped 5 bases and J dropped 7; count of bases not matched to a gene: 8. CDR3 sequence reads: CAISPAGGLANEQFF. Written as DNA, the CDR3 is TGTGCCATCAGTCCAGCGGGAGGGCTCGCGAATGAGCAGTTCTTC.

The chain links TRBV10-3 to TRBJ1-1; the D is unclear. The CDR3 sequence is 13 residues long. Germline loops: CDR1 ENHRY, CDR2 SYGVKD. V was trimmed by 3 bases and J by 7 bases, leaving 12 bases between them. The CDR3 nucleotides read TGTGCCATCAGTGATCCCCGGGCCGGTGAAGCTTTCTTT. Translated: CAISDPRAGEAFF.

CDR3 bases: TGCAGCGTTGAGCAGACGGGGACAGATACGCAGTATTTT. It codes for CSVEQTGTDTQYF. The chain couples TRBV29-1 to TRBJ2-3; D might be TRBD2 (5 bases). Trimming took 3 bases from V and 3 from J, leaving 10 bases between them. Germline-derived CDR1 and CDR2 are SQVTM and ANQGSEA. The CDR3 length is 13 residues.

The chain combines TRBV21-1 with TRBJ2-1; TRBD2 was called by the table and not checked on the DNA. TRBV21-1 is described as a pseudogene. The CDR3 sequence is 16 residues long. CDR3 protein: CASSPIGLPPYNEQFF. CDR3 sequence (DNA): TGTGCCAGCAGCCCTATCGGACTACCCCCCTACAATGAGCAGTTCTTC.

This clone appeared a single time. The chain links TRBV30 to TRBJ1-1, with unresolved D. Per germline, CDR1 GTSNPN and CDR2 SVGIG (reference sequence). The germline V and J ends were trimmed by 1 base and 5 bases, with 14 bases remaining between them. The CDR3 is 14 residues long. Here the CDR3 reads CAWSAYTRATEAFF. The CDR3 nucleotides read TGTGCCTGGAGTGCCTATACAAGAGCAACTGAAGCTTTCTTT. The variable domain in full, with the rest retrieved from reference TRBV30 and TRBJ1-1, is SQTIHQWPATLVQPVGSPLSLECTVEGTSNPNLYWYRQAAGRGLQLLFYSVGIGQISSEVPQNLSASRPQDRQFILSSKKLLLSDSGFYLCAWSAYTRATEAFFGQGTRLTVV.

V usage is TRBV5-6 and J usage is TRBJ2-5; tentative D call: TRBD2 (7 bases). The CDR3 is 15 residues long. V lost 2 bases to trimming and J lost 4 bases, with 15 bases between them. Germline values: CDR1 SGHDT, CDR2 YYEEEE. As DNA, the CDR3 is TGTGCCAGCAGCTTTAAGGGGGAGGGCCTAGAGACCCAGTACTTC. Encoded protein: CASSFKGEGLETQYF.

The V call is TRBV4-2, the J call TRBJ2-5; D gene unclear. Trimming removed 4 bases from V and 0 bases from J, with 15 bases in between. The germline CDR1 and CDR2 sequences are LGHNA and YNFKEQ. This CDR3 has 16 residues. In DNA form, the CDR3 reads TGTGCCAGCAGCCCGGGTCCGGGCCGGAACCAAGAGACCCAGTACTTC. It translates to CASSPGPGRNQETQYF.

The chain couples TRBV7-2 to TRBJ1-2; the D is unclear. Germline CDR1 reads SGHTA; CDR2 reads FQGNSA. The CDR3 runs to 15 residues. The V end lost 5 bases, the J end lost 2 bases, and 15 bases lay between the germline ends. The CDR3 reads CASSPNWASNYGYTF. The CDR3 nucleotides are TGTGCCAGCAGCCCTAACTGGGCGTCAAACTATGGCTACACCTTC.

The J gene is TRBJ2-3, the V gene TRBV6-4; D may correspond to TRBD1 or TRBD2 (5 bases each). V gave up 0 bases and J gave up 8 bases, with 15 bases separating them. The CDR3 runs to 15 residues. Looked up from germline, CDR1 is MRHNA and CDR2 is SNTAGT. The CDR3 coding sequence is TGTGCCAGCAGTGACTCCGGGACCCACAAAGGTACGCAGTATTTT. Protein product: CASSDSGTHKGTQYF.

This sequence joins TRBV7-2 and TRBJ2-7; no definite D call. Looked up from germline, CDR1 is SGHTA and CDR2 is FQGNSA. Trimming stripped 4 bases from V and 2 bases from J, with 15 bases between. The CDR3 is 15 residues long. The CDR3, as DNA: TGTGCCAGCAGCTCCGGGTCCTCGAGCACCTACGAGCAGTACTTC. Protein: CASSSGSSSTYEQYF.